This passage covers 10 T cell receptor beta chains from one sample sequenced in a study of cytomegalovirus exposure and HLA in healthy donors. PCR employed 60 Vbeta and 13 Jbeta primers. Using immunoSEQ multiplex PCR, the repertoire was profiled, and TCRdb retains in-frame clones only, with some absent. The sample yields about 120,000 clones, less than 80% seen once. The sequenced sample consisted of PBMCs. All receptors derive from a woman aged 40 to 50 in good health and CMV-seropositive.

This clone was counted between two and nine times. The V gene is TRBV18, the J gene TRBJ2-7; D remains unclear. This CDR3 has 15 residues. V was pared by 0 bases and J by 6 bases, with 15 bases between. The germline V gene encodes CDR1 KGHSH and CDR2 LQKENI. The CDR3 coding sequence is TGTGCCAGCTCACCACCCCCGGCAGGTACCGCCGAGCAGTACTTC. Translated, it gives CASSPPPAGTAEQYF.

The CDR3 region is CASSYEGNYGYTF. CDR3 sequence (DNA): TGTGCCAGCAGTTACGAGGGTAACTATGGCTACACCTTC. The genes are TRBV6-5 and TRBJ1-2; D is ambiguous. CDR1 and CDR2 from the germline V gene are MNHEY and SVGAGI. V was shortened by 2 bases and J by 1 base, with 5 bases between the two germline ends. The CDR3 extends over 13 amino acids.

The chain employs TRBV25-1 and TRBJ1-3, with D tentatively TRBD1 (5 bases). The CDR3 loop spans 14 amino acids. Per the germline V gene, CDR1 is MGHDK and CDR2 is SYGVNS. With 6 bases removed from V and 0 bases from J, the gap between germline ends came to 9 bases. This CDR3 reads CASRGHHSGNTIYF. The CDR3 nucleotides are TGTGCCAGCAGAGGACACCACTCTGGAAACACCATATATTTT.

The rearrangement links TRBV9 to TRBJ2-7; D is uncertain. The CDR3 has 14 residues. V was shortened by 0 bases and J by 5 bases, with 12 bases between the two germline ends. Per germline, CDR1 SGDLS and CDR2 YYNGEE. CDR3 sequence reads: CASSVGAEKDEQYF. The CDR3 DNA reads TGTGCCAGCAGCGTAGGGGCAGAGAAAGACGAGCAGTACTTC.

The J gene is TRBJ2-5, the V gene TRBV29-1; possibly TRBD2 for D (5 bases). V was clipped by 0 bases and J by 6 bases, with 14 bases between them. The CDR3 is 14 amino acids. Germline CDR1 SQVTM, CDR2 ANQGSEA. CDR3 sequence (DNA): TGCAGCGTTGAAGACCTAGCAGAGCTCAAGACCCAGTACTTC. It specifies CSVEDLAELKTQYF.

This CDR3 reads CASSGWLAGGTDTQYF. Written as DNA, the CDR3 is TGTGCCAGCAGTGGCTGGCTAGCGGGAGGTACAGATACGCAGTATTTT. The V gene is TRBV2, the J gene TRBJ2-3; 11 positions match TRBD2. Germline CDR1 SNHLY, CDR2 FYNNEI. Trimming removed 4 bases from V and 3 bases from J; junction bases left unmatched: 6. The CDR3 is 16 amino acids.

V and J are TRBV10-3 and TRBJ2-7; the match to TRBD1 covers 8 bases. V was clipped by 4 bases and J by 7 bases; unmatched bases: 15. The V gene's germline CDR1 is ENHRY and CDR2 SYGVKD. The CDR3 totals 16 residues. The CDR3, as DNA: TGTGCCATCAGTGCGACAGGGGACGTGGGGGGAGGAGAGCAGTACTTC. It is translated as CAISATGDVGGGEQYF.

This clone was observed a few times. The V and J genes are TRBV7-3 and TRBJ2-3; D uncertain. There are 16 residues in the CDR3. Germline V gene lookup returns CDR1 SGHTA and CDR2 FQGTGA. Trimming pared 1 base from V and 5 bases from J, leaving 16 bases between. The CDR3 reads CASSLNGIATGDTQYF. As DNA, the CDR3 is TGTGCCAGCAGCTTAAACGGAATAGCAACCGGAGATACGCAGTATTTT.

This clone was detected a few times. The chain is built from TRBV6-5 and TRBJ2-1, with 10 bases aligning to TRBD1. Germline-derived CDR1 and CDR2 are MNHEY and SVGAGI. V lost 5 bases to trimming and J lost 6 bases; unmatched junction nucleotides: 7. The CDR3 runs 15 residues. The CDR3 DNA reads as TGTGCCAGCAGTAATGACAGGGGGCTTGGCAATGAGCAGTTCTTC. As protein: CASSNDRGLGNEQFF.

V is TRBV11-2 and J is TRBJ1-2, with 8 bases that match TRBD1. The germline V gene has CDR1 SGHAT and CDR2 FQNNGV. The CDR3 has 13 amino acids. After removal of 0 bases from V and 14 bases from J, the junction contained 8 bases not matched to a gene. CDR3 sequence (DNA): TGTGCCAGCAGCTTAGAGGGGACAGGTTCTACAACCTTC. Translated, it gives CASSLEGTGSTTF.